Below, 16 T cell receptor beta chains from the same sample are listed, as sequenced in a study of beta chain features in type 1 diabetes. Every bit of the isolated RNA underwent reverse transcription, so sequencing read expressed TCRB transcripts. Generated by immunoSEQ multiplex PCR, the TCRdb table keeps only in-frame clones and is missing some. This sample has some 230,000 clones, with about 10% found just once. The material sequenced was naive CD4+ T cells from blood. The receptors were gathered from a woman younger than 30 in good health.

Note on this clone: The limits of the CDR3 on the DNA are not certain, so only TCRdb's listed CDR3 is given. The CDR3 is CASGGRETPGSCFF. V gene TRBV27 combines with J gene TRBJ2-2; TRBD1, as called in the table, went unchecked against the DNA. Germline CDR1 MNHEY, CDR2 SMNVEV (reference sequence). The CDR3 is 14 residues long, ends included.

There are a few counts of this clone. The chain joins TRBV6-5 to TRBJ1-4; D may be TRBD1 (6 bases). V lost 3 bases to trimming and J lost 8 bases, with 16 bases between them. CDR1 MNHEY and CDR2 SVGAGI come from the germline V gene. CDR3 size: 15 residues. The CDR3 region has the DNA TGTGCCAGCAGTTATCGCCAGGGGTTGGGGGAAAAACTGTTTTTT. It translates to CASSYRQGLGEKLFF.

This clone has a handful of counts. The chain has TRBV5-1 and TRBJ2-3, with 7 nucleotides matching TRBD2. There are 15 residues in the CDR3. From germline, CDR1 is SGHRS and CDR2 YFSETQ. J was trimmed by 3 bases and V by 0 bases; bases with no gene match: 4. CDR3 sequence reads: CASSLAWGGTDTQYF. CDR3 coding DNA: TGCGCCAGCAGCTTGGCTTGGGGAGGGACAGATACGCAGTATTTT. Full variable domain (outside the CDR3, taken from reference TRBV5-1 and TRBJ2-3): KAGVTQTPRYLIKTRGQQVTLSCSPISGHRSVSWYQQTPGQGLQFLFEYFSETQRNKGNFPGRFSGRQFSNSRSEMNVSTLELGDSALYLCASSLAWGGTDTQYFGPGTRLTVL.

The V and J genes are TRBV5-1 and TRBJ2-5, with D possibly TRBD2 on 5 matching bases. Looked up from germline, CDR1 is SGHRS and CDR2 is YFSETQ. V lost 2 bases and J lost 5, with 10 bases in between. The CDR3 contains 13 residues. The CDR3 DNA follows: TGCGCCAGCAGCTTTAACTGGGAGGAGACCCAGTACTTC. The encoded protein is CASSFNWEETQYF. Supplemented by reference TRBV5-1 and TRBJ2-5, the full variable domain reads KAGVTQTPRYLIKTRGQQVTLSCSPISGHRSVSWYQQTPGQGLQFLFEYFSETQRNKGNFPGRFSGRQFSNSRSEMNVSTLELGDSALYLCASSFNWEETQYFGPGTRLLVL.

This clone was seen many times. V is TRBV7-2 and J is TRBJ2-7, with a weak D call TRBD2 (6 bases). Germline V gene lookup returns CDR1 SGHTA and CDR2 FQGNSA. Deletions cut 5 bases from V and 3 bases from J, with 17 bases between. The CDR3 length is 15 residues. CDR3 nucleotides: TGTGCCAGCAGCCCCGGTCCCGGGACTGACTACGAGCAGTACTTC. Translation gives CASSPGPGTDYEQYF.

This chain joins TRBV19 and TRBJ1-1; D ambiguous. V lost 10 bases, J lost 8 bases, and 14 bases lay in between. The germline gives CDR1 LNHDA, CDR2 SQIVND (reference sequence). CDR3 length equals 11 residues. The CDR3 here is CATRGDSEAFF. CDR3 nucleotides: TGTGCCACCCGGGGAGATTCCGAAGCTTTCTTT.

The CDR3 loop is CASSRGRAGGFEQFF. The DNA of the CDR3 is TGTGCCAGCTCCCGAGGGAGAGCGGGGGGATTTGAGCAGTTCTTC. V gene TRBV14 combines with J gene TRBJ2-1, with 9 nucleotides matching TRBD2. The germline V gene has CDR1 SGHDN and CDR2 FVKESK. V shed 8 bases and J 9 bases; nucleotides not matched to a gene: 14. This CDR3 comprises 15 residues.

This clone was observed at least ten times. The V call is TRBV11-2, the J call TRBJ2-1, with D perhaps TRBD2 (5 bases). The V gene's germline CDR1 is SGHAT and CDR2 FQNNGV. V was cut by 2 bases and J by 5 bases, with 10 bases left in between. The CDR3 spans 14 residues. The CDR3 DNA reads as TGTGCCAGCAGCTTAAGCCCCGGGAACAATGAGCAGTTCTTC. It codes for CASSLSPGNNEQFF.

This chain joins TRBV12-5 and TRBJ2-5; the D gene is possibly TRBD2 (6 bases). CDR3 length: 15 residues. The germline CDR1 and CDR2 sequences are LGHNT and FRNRAP. V lost 1 base, J lost 1 base, and 10 bases lay in between. Here the CDR3 DNA reads TGTGCTAGTGGTTTGGGGGTAGCGGTCCAAGAGACCCAGTACTTC. This translates into CASGLGVAVQETQYF.

This clone was counted a few times. This CDR3 reads CATSKRTASQETQYF. CDR3 nucleotide sequence: TGTGCCACCAGCAAAAGAACAGCCTCCCAAGAGACCCAGTACTTC. The chain has TRBV15 and TRBJ2-5; D unclear. Trimming shortened V by 4 bases and J by 1 base, and 13 bases separated the two germline ends. In germline, CDR1 is LNHNV, CDR2 YYDKDF (reference sequence). This CDR3 comprises 15 residues.

The sample holds a few counts of this clone. Other DNA sequences of this sample code for an identical CDR3. The V and J genes are TRBV5-1 and TRBJ1-5, with TRBD1 identical over 7 bases. V trimming: 3 bases; J trimming: 2 bases; junction bases outside the gene matches: 2. The germline V gene has CDR1 SGHRS and CDR2 YFSETQ. The CDR3 spans 14 residues. Here the CDR3 reads CASSSGQGNQPQHF. The CDR3 nucleotides are TGCGCCAGCAGCTCCGGACAGGGCAATCAGCCCCAGCATTTT.

The chain employs TRBV5-1 and TRBJ1-1; D is unclear. Germline CDR1 is SGHRS and CDR2 is YFSETQ. The CDR3 is 13 amino acids. V was clipped by 5 bases and J by 0 bases, with 8 bases between them. Here the CDR3 DNA reads TGCGCCAGCAGTGTTGTCATGAACACTGAAGCTTTCTTT. Translated: CASSVVMNTEAFF.

The chain is built from TRBV5-1 and TRBJ2-1; TRBD2 agrees at 13 bases. Germline CDR1 is SGHRS and CDR2 is YFSETQ. The CDR3 totals 17 residues. V shed 4 bases, J shed 5 bases, and the junction held 9 bases outside the gene matches. CDR3 in amino acids: CASSPVTSGRAHNEQFF. CDR3 nucleotide sequence: TGCGCCAGCAGCCCGGTTACTAGCGGGAGGGCCCACAATGAGCAGTTCTTC.

The rearrangement uses TRBV2 and TRBJ2-7; TRBD1 agrees at 9 bases. The CDR3 consists of 13 residues. Trimming took 6 bases from V and 3 from J; bases not matched to a gene: 3. The germline CDR1 and CDR2 sequences are SNHLY and FYNNEI. CDR3 amino acids: CASRGQGIYEQYF. DNA of the CDR3: TGTGCCAGCAGGGGACAGGGCATCTACGAGCAGTACTTC.

This clone was counted only a few times. This chain links TRBV9 with TRBJ2-7; TRBD2 might be the D (6 bases). Looked up from germline, CDR1 is SGDLS and CDR2 is YYNGEE. The CDR3 spans 15 residues. V lost 4 bases, J lost 3 bases, and 17 bases lay in between. The chain's CDR3 is CASSPRIGTGYEQYF. The CDR3, as DNA: TGTGCCAGCAGCCCCCGGATTGGGACTGGCTACGAGCAGTACTTC.

This clone was found a few times. The chain employs TRBV7-3 and TRBJ2-2; possibly TRBD2 for D (6 bases). Germline CDR1 SGHTA, CDR2 FQGTGA. The CDR3 extends over 16 amino acids. Trimming took off 7 bases at V and 2 bases at J, with 17 bases between the two ends. CDR3 nucleotide sequence: TGTGCCAGCAATTCACCGGGACTCTTAAACACCGGGGAGCTGTTTTTT. Protein sequence: CASNSPGLLNTGELFF.